This paragraph reports one T cell receptor (beta chain). Its antigen is undetermined. Germline loops: CDR1 LNHNV, CDR2 YYDKDF (reference sequence). The CDR3 is made up of 13 amino acids. Between the trimmed V and J ends, which lost 0 bases and 1 base, there was a span of 3 bases. The source of the sample is a study of OX40 agonist ivuxolimab in advanced cancers. About the research overall: It was ivuxolimab, an agonistic anti-OX40 (CD134) antibody, that patients were treated with. Administration of intravenous ivuxolimab to patients occurred every 2 weeks at 0.01 to 10 mg/kg.

TCRdb's table, derived via immunoSEQ multiplex PCR, lists solely in-frame clones and lacks some. Among fewer than 30,000 clones listed, 75% to 85% were seen once. Study outcomes and limitations: Clonal expansion among partial responders at 0.1-3.0 mg/kg ranked near the lowest.

The receptor comes from an adult with an advanced solid tumor such as melanoma, head and neck, liver or kidney cancer. The source material was CD4+ or CD8+ T cells sorted from blood, sampled in a trial of the OX40 agonist ivuxolimab. V usage is TRBV15 and J usage is TRBJ1-1, with D unresolved. The CDR3 region has the DNA TGTGCCACCAGCAGAGAGCCGAACACTGAAGCTTTCTTT. Its translation is CATSREPNTEAFF. The whole variable domain, remainder taken from reference TRBV15 and TRBJ1-1, is DAMVIQNPRYQVTQFGKPVTLSCSQTLNHNVMYWYQQKSSQAPKLLFHYYDKDFNNEADTPDNFQSRRPNTSFCFLDIRSPGLGDTAMYLCATSREPNTEAFFGQGTRLTVV.